The 8 T cell receptor beta chains in this list originate from one sample, sequenced in a study of blood T cells in healthy people across ages. A second about 6 to 11 cycle PCR used barcoded and J-beta primers. Each CDR3 protein gets one entry after TCRdb re-called the 5' RACE reads with MiXCR. The sample yields 650,000 to 700,000 distinct CDR3 sequences, around 52% seen once. The sequenced material came from blood. Receptors originate from a woman older than 75 in good health.

This clonotype has a single count. This rearrangement joins TRBV2 to TRBJ2-3; TRBD2 is a possible D gene (6 bases). Germline V CDR1 and CDR2: SNHLY, FYNNEI. The CDR3 is 16 residues long. Between the trimmed V and J ends, which lost 2 bases and 2 bases, there was a span of 14 bases. The DNA of the CDR3 is TGTGCCAGCAGTGAATCGGTAGCGGAGACCACAGATACGCAGTATTTT. Residues: CASSESVAETTDTQYF.

V is TRBV6-6 and J is TRBJ1-1, with TRBD1 identical over 9 bases. The CDR3 totals 15 residues. CDR1 is MNHNY, CDR2 SVGAGI, per germline (reference sequence). After removal of 4 bases from V and 6 bases from J, the junction contained 9 bases not matched to a gene. CDR3 coding DNA: TGTGCCAGCAGTTCCTTGACAGGGGGTATCCCTGAAGCTTTCTTT. As protein: CASSSLTGGIPEAFF.

Written as DNA, the CDR3 is TGTGCCAGCAGTTTAAAGGCCCCGGTGGGGGAGCAGTACTTC. This gives the protein CASSLKAPVGEQYF. The rearrangement links TRBV28 to TRBJ2-4; D possibly uses TRBD1 or TRBD2 (5 bases each). Trimming removed 2 bases at V and 13 bases at J, with 18 bases between. The CDR3 has 14 residues. Germline loops: CDR1 MDHEN, CDR2 SYDVKM.

This clonotype was counted only a few times. The chain is built from TRBV12-3 or TRBV12-4 and TRBJ2-5; D is undetermined. V dropped 0 bases and J dropped 2 bases, with 7 bases sitting between them. CDR3 size: 14 residues. CDR3 nucleotides: TGTGCCAGCAGTTTAGCGCCAGTACAAGAGACCCAGTACTTC. This encodes CASSLAPVQETQYF.

CDR3 DNA sequence: TGCAGTGCTCAGAGTCTGAGGGGAGAGACCCAGTACTTC. Encoded protein: CSAQSLRGETQYF. The V gene is TRBV20-1, the J gene TRBJ2-7; D tentatively fits TRBD1 or TRBD2 (5 bases each). The tail of the sequence fits TRBJ2-5 better, so the J call may be wrong. Germline loops: CDR1 DFQATT, CDR2 SNEGSKA (reference sequence). The CDR3 covers 13 residues.

The chain recombines TRBV15 with TRBJ1-5; D perhaps matches TRBD1 (5 bases). The germline gives CDR1 LNHNV, CDR2 YYDKDF (reference sequence). The V end lost 3 bases, the J end lost 5 bases, and 14 bases lay between the germline ends. This CDR3 is 15 amino acids long. CDR3 coding DNA: TGTGCCACCAGCAGCCTACAGGCGTGGGATCAGCCCCAGCATTTT. Protein: CATSSLQAWDQPQHF.

This clonotype was picked up many times. V and J are TRBV20-1 and TRBJ2-5, with 7 bases matching TRBD2. Per the germline V gene, CDR1 is DFQATT and CDR2 is SNEGSKA (reference sequence). With V trimmed by 5 bases and J by 5 bases, 8 bases remained unmatched. This CDR3 comprises 13 residues. The CDR3 spells CSAPGLDGETQYF. Written as DNA, the CDR3 is TGCAGTGCTCCTGGACTAGATGGTGAGACCCAGTACTTC.

In its sample, this clonotype was seen many times. V gene TRBV7-3 combines with J gene TRBJ2-3; TRBD2 aligns across 8 bases. V lost 5 bases to trimming and J lost 5 bases; unmatched junction nucleotides: 9. The CDR3 runs 15 residues. Germline V gene lookup returns CDR1 SGHTA and CDR2 FQGTGA. The CDR3 spells CASSVKSGGIDTQYF. The CDR3 DNA sequence: TGTGCCAGCAGCGTGAAGAGCGGGGGAATAGATACGCAGTATTTT.